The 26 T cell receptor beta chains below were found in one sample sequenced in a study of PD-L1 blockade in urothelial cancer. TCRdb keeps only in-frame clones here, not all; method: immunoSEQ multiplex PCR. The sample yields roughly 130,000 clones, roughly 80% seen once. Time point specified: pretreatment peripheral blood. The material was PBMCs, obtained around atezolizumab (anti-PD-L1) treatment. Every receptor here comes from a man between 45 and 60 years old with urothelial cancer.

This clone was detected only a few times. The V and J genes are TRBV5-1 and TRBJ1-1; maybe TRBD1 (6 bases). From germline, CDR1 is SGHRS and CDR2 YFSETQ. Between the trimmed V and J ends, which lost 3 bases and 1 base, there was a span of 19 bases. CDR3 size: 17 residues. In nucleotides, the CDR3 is TGCGCCAGCAGCTATATCCCGGGAAGACAGGCGAACACTGAAGCTTTCTTT. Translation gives CASSYIPGRQANTEAFF. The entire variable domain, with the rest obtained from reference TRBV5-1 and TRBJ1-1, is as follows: KAGVTQTPRYLIKTRGQQVTLSCSPISGHRSVSWYQQTPGQGLQFLFEYFSETQRNKGNFPGRFSGRQFSNSRSEMNVSTLELGDSALYLCASSYIPGRQANTEAFFGQGTRLTVV.

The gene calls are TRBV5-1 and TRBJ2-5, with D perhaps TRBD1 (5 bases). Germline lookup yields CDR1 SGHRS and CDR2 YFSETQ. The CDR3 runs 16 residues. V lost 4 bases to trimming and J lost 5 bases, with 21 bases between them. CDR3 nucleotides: TGCGCCAGCAGCGGCGGCCTCAGGGTGGATTCTGAGACCCAGTACTTC. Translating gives CASSGGLRVDSETQYF.

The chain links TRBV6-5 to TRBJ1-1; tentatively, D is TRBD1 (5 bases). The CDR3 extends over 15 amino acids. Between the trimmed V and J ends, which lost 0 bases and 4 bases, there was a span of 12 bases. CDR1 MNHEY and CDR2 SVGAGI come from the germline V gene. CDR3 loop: CASSYSGGSTTEAFF. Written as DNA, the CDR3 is TGTGCCAGCAGTTACTCGGGGGGATCGACCACTGAAGCTTTCTTT.

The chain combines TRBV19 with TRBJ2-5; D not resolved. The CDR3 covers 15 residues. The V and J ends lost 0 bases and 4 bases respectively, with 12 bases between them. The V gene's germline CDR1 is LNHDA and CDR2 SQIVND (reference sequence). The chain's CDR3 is CASSIDHAVTETQYF. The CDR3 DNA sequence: TGTGCCAGTAGTATAGATCACGCGGTTACAGAGACCCAGTACTTC.

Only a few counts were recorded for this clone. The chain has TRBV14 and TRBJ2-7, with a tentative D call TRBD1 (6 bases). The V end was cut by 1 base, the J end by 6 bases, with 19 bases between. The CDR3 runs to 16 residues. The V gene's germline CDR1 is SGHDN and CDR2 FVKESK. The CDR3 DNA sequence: TGTGCCAGCAGCCAAGTCCCCTCGGCAGGGGCAGGCGAGCAGTACTTC. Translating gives CASSQVPSAGAGEQYF. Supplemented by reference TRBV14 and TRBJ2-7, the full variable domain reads EAGVTQFPSHSVIEKGQTVTLRCDPISGHDNLYWYRRVMGKEIKFLLHFVKESKQDESGMPNNRFLAERTGGTYSTLKVQPAELEDSGVYFCASSQVPSAGAGEQYFGPGTRLTVT.

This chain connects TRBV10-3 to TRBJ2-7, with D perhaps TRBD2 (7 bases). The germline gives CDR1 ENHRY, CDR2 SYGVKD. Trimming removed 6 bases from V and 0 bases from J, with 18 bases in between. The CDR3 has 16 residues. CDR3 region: CAISERTGGLSYEQYF. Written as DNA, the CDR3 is TGTGCCATCAGCGAGCGCACGGGGGGCCTCTCCTACGAGCAGTACTTC.

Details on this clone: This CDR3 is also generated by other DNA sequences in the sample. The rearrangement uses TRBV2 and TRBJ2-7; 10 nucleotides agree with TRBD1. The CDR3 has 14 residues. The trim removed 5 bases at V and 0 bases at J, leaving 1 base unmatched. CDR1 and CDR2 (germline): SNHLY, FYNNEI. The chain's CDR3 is CASSRDRGSYEQYF. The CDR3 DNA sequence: TGTGCCAGCAGTCGGGACAGGGGCTCCTACGAGCAGTACTTC.

CDR3 DNA sequence: TGTGCCATCAGTCCGGGACAGACGTCCTACGAGCAGTACTTC. Encoded protein: CAISPGQTSYEQYF. The V gene is TRBV10-3, the J gene TRBJ2-7, with 7 bases matching TRBD1. V was clipped by 5 bases and J by 1 base; unmatched bases: 5. The CDR3 is made up of 14 amino acids. In germline, CDR1 is ENHRY, CDR2 SYGVKD.

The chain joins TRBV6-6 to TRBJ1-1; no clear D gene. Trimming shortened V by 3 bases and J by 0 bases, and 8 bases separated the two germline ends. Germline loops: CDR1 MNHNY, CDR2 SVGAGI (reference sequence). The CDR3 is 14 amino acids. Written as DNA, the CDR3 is TGTGCCAGCAGTTATGGGCAGGTGAACACTGAAGCTTTCTTT. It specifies CASSYGQVNTEAFF.

CDR3 amino acids: CASTGTSGRETQYF. The CDR3 DNA sequence: TGTGCCTCAACCGGGACTAGCGGGAGGGAGACCCAGTACTTC. This chain links TRBV7-8 with TRBJ2-5; 15 bases agree with TRBD2. Trimming took 11 bases from V and 5 from J; bases not matched to a gene: 6. Germline lookup yields CDR1 SGHVS and CDR2 FQNEAQ. There are 14 residues in the CDR3. The whole variable domain, filled in from reference TRBV7-8 and TRBJ2-5, reads GAGVSQSPRYKVAKRGQDVALRCDPISGHVSLFWYQQALGQGPEFLTYFQNEAQLDKSGLPSDRFFAERPEGSVSTLKIQRTQQEDSAVYLCASTGTSGRETQYFGPGTRLLVL.

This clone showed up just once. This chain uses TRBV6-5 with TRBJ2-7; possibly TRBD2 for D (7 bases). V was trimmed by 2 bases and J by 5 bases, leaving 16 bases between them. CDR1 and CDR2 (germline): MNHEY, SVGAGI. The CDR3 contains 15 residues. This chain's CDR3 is CASSYGGGAPHEQYF. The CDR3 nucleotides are TGTGCCAGCAGTTACGGGGGGGGCGCTCCCCACGAGCAGTACTTC.

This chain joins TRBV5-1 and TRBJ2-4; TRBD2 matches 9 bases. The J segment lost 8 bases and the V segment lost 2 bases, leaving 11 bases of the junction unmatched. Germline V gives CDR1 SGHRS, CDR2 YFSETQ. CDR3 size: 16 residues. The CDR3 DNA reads TGCGCCAGCAGCTTCGGTAGCGGGAGAATTGGGGACATTCAGTACTTC. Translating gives CASSFGSGRIGDIQYF.

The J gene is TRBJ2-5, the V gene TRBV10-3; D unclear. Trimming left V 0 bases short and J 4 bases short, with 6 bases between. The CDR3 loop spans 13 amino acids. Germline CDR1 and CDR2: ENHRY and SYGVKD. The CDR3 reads CAISESSGETQYF. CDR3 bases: TGTGCCATCAGTGAGTCCAGTGGAGAGACCCAGTACTTC.

Here the CDR3 reads CASSSLGGLPETQYF. The CDR3 DNA reads TGTGCCAGCAGCTCCCTAGGCGGGCTTCCGGAGACCCAGTACTTC. The genes are TRBV7-8 and TRBJ2-5; possibly TRBD2 for D (5 bases). This CDR3 spans 15 amino acids. Germline loops: CDR1 SGHVS, CDR2 FQNEAQ. V lost 4 bases, J lost 5 bases, and 17 bases lay in between.

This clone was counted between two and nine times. The CDR3 nucleotides read TGTGCCAGCAGACGACTAGCGGGAGGGCGTGAGCAGTACTTC. As protein: CASRRLAGGREQYF. This chain connects TRBV2 to TRBJ2-7, with TRBD2 matching over 14 bases. V lost 6 bases to trimming and J lost 7 bases; unmatched junction nucleotides: 5. Germline V lookup: CDR1 SNHLY, CDR2 FYNNEI. The length of the CDR3 is 14 residues.

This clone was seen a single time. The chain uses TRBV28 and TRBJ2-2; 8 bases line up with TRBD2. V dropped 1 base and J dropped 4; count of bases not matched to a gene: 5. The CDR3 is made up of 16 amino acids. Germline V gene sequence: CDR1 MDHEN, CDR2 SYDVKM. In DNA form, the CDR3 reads TGTGCCAGCAGTTTATTCCCCGGGACTAGCACCGGGGAGCTGTTTTTT. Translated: CASSLFPGTSTGELFF. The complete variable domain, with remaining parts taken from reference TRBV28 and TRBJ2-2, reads DVKVTQSSRYLVKRTGEKVFLECVQDMDHENMFWYRQDPGLGLRLIYFSYDVKMKEKGDIPEGYSVSREKKERFSLILESASTNQTSMYLCASSLFPGTSTGELFFGEGSRLTVL.

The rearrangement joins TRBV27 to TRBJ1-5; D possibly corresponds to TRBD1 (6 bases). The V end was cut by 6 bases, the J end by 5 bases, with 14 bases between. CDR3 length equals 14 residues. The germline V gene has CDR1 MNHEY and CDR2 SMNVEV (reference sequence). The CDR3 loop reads CASSTQGAHQPQHF. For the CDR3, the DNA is TGTGCCAGCAGCACACAGGGCGCTCATCAGCCCCAGCATTTT.

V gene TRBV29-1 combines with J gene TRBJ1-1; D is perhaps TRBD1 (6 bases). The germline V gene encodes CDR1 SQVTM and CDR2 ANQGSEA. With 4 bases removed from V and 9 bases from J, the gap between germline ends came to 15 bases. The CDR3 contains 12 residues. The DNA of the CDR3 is TGCAGCGTTGCGACCAGGGGTATTCAAGCTTTCTTT. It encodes CSVATRGIQAFF. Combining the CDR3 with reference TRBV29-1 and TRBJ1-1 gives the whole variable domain SAVISQKPSRDICQRGTSLTIQCQVDSQVTMMFWYRQQPGQSLTLIATANQGSEATYESGFVIDKFPISRPNLTFSTLTVSNMSPEDSSIYLCSVATRGIQAFFGQGTRLTVV.

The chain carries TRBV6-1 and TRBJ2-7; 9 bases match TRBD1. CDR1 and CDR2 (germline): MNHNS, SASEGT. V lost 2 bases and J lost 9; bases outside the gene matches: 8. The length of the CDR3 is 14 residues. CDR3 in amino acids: CASSELGTGSAQYF. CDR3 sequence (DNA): TGTGCCAGCAGTGAACTCGGGACAGGGAGCGCGCAGTACTTC.

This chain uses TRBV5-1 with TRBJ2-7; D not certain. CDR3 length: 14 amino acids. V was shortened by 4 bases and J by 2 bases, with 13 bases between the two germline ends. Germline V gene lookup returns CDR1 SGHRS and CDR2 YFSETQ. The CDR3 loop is CASSATYRTYEQYF. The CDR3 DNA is TGCGCCAGCAGCGCAACCTACAGAACCTACGAGCAGTACTTC.

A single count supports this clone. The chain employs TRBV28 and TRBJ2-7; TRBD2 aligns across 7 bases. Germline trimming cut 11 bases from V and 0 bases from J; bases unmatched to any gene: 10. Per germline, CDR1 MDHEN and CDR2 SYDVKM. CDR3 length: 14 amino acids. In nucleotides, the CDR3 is TGTGCCTCCCGATCGGGGGGTAGCTCCTACGAGCAGTACTTC. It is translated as CASRSGGSSYEQYF. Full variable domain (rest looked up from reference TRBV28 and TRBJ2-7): DVKVTQSSRYLVKRTGEKVFLECVQDMDHENMFWYRQDPGLGLRLIYFSYDVKMKEKGDIPEGYSVSREKKERFSLILESASTNQTSMYLCASRSGGSSYEQYFGPGTRLTVT.

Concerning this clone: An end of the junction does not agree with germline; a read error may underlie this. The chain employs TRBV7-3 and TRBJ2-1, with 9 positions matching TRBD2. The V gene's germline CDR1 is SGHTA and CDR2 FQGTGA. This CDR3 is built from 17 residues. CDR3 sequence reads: CASSLTPGLAGNNEQFF. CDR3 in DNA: TGTGCCAGCAGTTTAACGCCGGGACTAGCTGGGAACAATGAGCAGTTCTTC.

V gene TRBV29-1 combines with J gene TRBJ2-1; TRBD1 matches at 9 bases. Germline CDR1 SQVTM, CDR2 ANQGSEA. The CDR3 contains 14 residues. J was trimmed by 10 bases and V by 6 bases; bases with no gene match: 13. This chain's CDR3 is CSVVPGQGGWEQFF. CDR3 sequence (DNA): TGCAGCGTCGTCCCGGGACAGGGAGGTTGGGAGCAGTTCTTC.

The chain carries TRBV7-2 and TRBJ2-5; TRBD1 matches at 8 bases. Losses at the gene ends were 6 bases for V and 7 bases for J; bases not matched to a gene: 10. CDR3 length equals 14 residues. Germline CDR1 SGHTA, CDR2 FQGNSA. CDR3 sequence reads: CASSSQGAGWTQYF. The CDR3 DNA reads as TGTGCCAGCAGTTCGCAGGGGGCAGGTTGGACCCAGTACTTC.

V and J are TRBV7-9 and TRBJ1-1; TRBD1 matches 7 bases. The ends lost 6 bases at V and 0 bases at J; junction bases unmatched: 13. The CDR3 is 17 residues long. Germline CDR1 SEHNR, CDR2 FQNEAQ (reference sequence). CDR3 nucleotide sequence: TGTGCCAGCAGTTCTGACAGGGCGTTTCTCCTGAACACTGAAGCTTTCTTT. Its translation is CASSSDRAFLLNTEAFF.

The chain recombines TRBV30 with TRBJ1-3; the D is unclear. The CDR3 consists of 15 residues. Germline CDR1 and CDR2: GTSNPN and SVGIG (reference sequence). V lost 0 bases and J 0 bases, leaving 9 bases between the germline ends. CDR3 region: CAWSVSPSSGNTIYF. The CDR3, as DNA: TGTGCCTGGAGTGTATCACCGAGCTCTGGAAACACCATATATTTT.